These 31 T cell receptor beta chains share one sample of origin, sequenced in a study of regulatory T cells in long-lasting Graves disease. Time point here: newly diagnosed GD, antithyroid drugs for less than 3 months. Researchers made the TCR library from RNA that was extracted from PBMCs. Building the TCR beta libraries relied on iRepertoire HTBI primers, and CDR3 regions underwent Arm-PCR. TCRdb called the multiplex PCR reads again in MiXCR, with one record for every CDR3 protein. The profile shows about 540,000 distinct CDR3 sequences, about 13% of them singletons. These data were likewise used in another study, on T cells in Graves' hyperthyroidism and ophthalmopathy.

Sequencing was performed on peripheral blood mononuclear cells (PBMCs), taken at new diagnosis, from a patient treated with antithyroid drugs. The receptors were gathered from a man in his thirties or forties with Graves disease.

This clonotype was detected ten times or more. This chain joins TRBV18 and TRBJ1-1; no clear D gene. V lost 2 bases and J lost 0, with 7 bases in between. The CDR3 loop spans 14 amino acids. CDR1 is KGHSH and CDR2 is LQKENI in the germline V gene. CDR3 sequence reads: CASSPGRMNTEAFF. The CDR3 DNA reads TGTGCCAGCTCACCAGGGAGGATGAACACTGAAGCTTTCTTT.

This clonotype has just a few counts. V gene TRBV9 combines with J gene TRBJ2-7; 10 nucleotides line up with TRBD2. The CDR3 length is 15 residues. Germline V gives CDR1 SGDLS, CDR2 YYNGEE. The ends lost 0 bases at V and 3 bases at J; junction bases unmatched: 3. The CDR3 DNA reads TGTGCCAGCAGCGTAGGGACTAGCGGAGTCTACGAGCAGTACTTC. This translates into CASSVGTSGVYEQYF. The whole variable domain, filled in from reference TRBV9 and TRBJ2-7, reads DSGVTQTPKHLITATGQRVTLRCSPRSGDLSVYWYQQSLDQGLQFLIQYYNGEERAKGNILERFSAQQFPDLHSELNLSSLELGDSALYFCASSVGTSGVYEQYFGPGTRLTVT.

The sample holds many counts of this clonotype. The CDR3, as DNA: TGTGCCAGCAGTGGGGGGACCAATCAGCCCCAGCATTTT. Translation gives CASSGGTNQPQHF. The rearrangement joins TRBV2 to TRBJ1-5, with D perhaps matching TRBD1 (5 bases). Trimming removed 4 bases at V and 3 bases at J, with 7 bases between. The V gene's germline CDR1 is SNHLY and CDR2 FYNNEI. The CDR3 is made up of 13 amino acids.

This clonotype was seen only a few times. This chain connects TRBV29-1 to TRBJ2-2, with D possibly TRBD2 on 5 matching bases. V was cut by 5 bases and J by 4 bases, with 23 bases left in between. The germline gives CDR1 SQVTM, CDR2 ANQGSEA. CDR3 size: 17 residues. In DNA, the CDR3 is TGCAGCGTTACCCGCATCGGGGTCCGAGGCGGCACCGGGGAGCTGTTTTTT. Translation: CSVTRIGVRGGTGELFF.

This clonotype was detected many times. The V call is TRBV6-1, the J call TRBJ2-1; no clear D gene. The CDR3 sequence is 13 residues long. Per germline, CDR1 MNHNS and CDR2 SASEGT. V dropped 0 bases and J dropped 7 bases, with 7 bases sitting between them. The CDR3 region is CASSEAQSNEQFF. The CDR3 coding sequence is TGTGCCAGCAGTGAAGCACAATCGAATGAGCAGTTCTTC.

This clonotype was seen many times. The V and J genes are TRBV6-1 and TRBJ2-3; D is possibly TRBD2 (6 bases). The CDR3 spans 14 residues. CDR1 MNHNS and CDR2 SASEGT come from the germline V gene. Trimming took 6 bases from V and 3 from J, leaving 13 bases between them. CDR3 nucleotide sequence: TGTGCCAGCAGCACCGGGGGTTCAACAGATACGCAGTATTTT. It translates to CASSTGGSTDTQYF.

The sample holds many counts of this clonotype. V is TRBV7-2 and J is TRBJ2-2; D is ambiguous. CDR1 and CDR2 (germline): SGHTA, FQGNSA. The CDR3 has 13 amino acids. V shed 6 bases and J shed 0 bases, with 5 bases lying between them. CDR3 coding DNA: TGTGCCAGCAGTTCCCCGAACACCGGGGAGCTGTTTTTT. It is translated as CASSSPNTGELFF.

This clonotype was recorded many times. This sequence joins TRBV10-3 and TRBJ2-7; D gene uncertain. Germline-derived CDR1 and CDR2 are ENHRY and SYGVKD. This CDR3 contains 11 residues. V was pared by 11 bases and J by 2 bases, with 10 bases between. CDR3 in amino acids: CASKGTYEQYF. In nucleotides, the CDR3 is TGTGCCTCCAAGGGTACCTACGAGCAGTACTTC.

The chain uses TRBV19 and TRBJ2-1, with TRBD2 matching over 8 bases. The V gene's germline CDR1 is LNHDA and CDR2 SQIVND (reference sequence). V gave up 4 bases and J gave up 0 bases; unmatched junction bases: 5. This CDR3 region has 16 residues. The CDR3 DNA follows: TGTGCCAGTAGTACGACTAGCGTATCCTCCTACAATGAGCAGTTCTTC. Its translation is CASSTTSVSSYNEQFF.

This clonotype was counted many times. The chain is built from TRBV19 and TRBJ2-2; weak D call: TRBD1 (6 bases). The CDR3 consists of 12 residues. The germline V and J ends were trimmed by 9 bases and 8 bases, with 13 bases remaining between them. Germline assignment: CDR1 LNHDA and CDR2 SQIVND (reference sequence). The CDR3 loop reads CASQQGWGELFF. The CDR3, as DNA: TGTGCCAGCCAACAGGGTTGGGGGGAGCTGTTTTTT.

The rearrangement links TRBV7-6 to TRBJ2-1; 8 positions match TRBD2. The J segment lost 9 bases and the V segment lost 5 bases, leaving 0 bases of the junction unmatched. The germline gives CDR1 SGHVS, CDR2 FNYEAQ. This CDR3 has 11 residues. The CDR3 spells CASSREGEQFF. In nucleotides, the CDR3 is TGTGCCAGCAGCCGGGAGGGTGAGCAGTTCTTC.

Many counts were recorded for this clonotype. The chain uses TRBV30 and TRBJ1-4; D perhaps matches TRBD1 (5 bases). CDR3 length equals 13 residues. Germline lookup yields CDR1 GTSNPN and CDR2 SVGIG (reference sequence). Trimming pared 7 bases from V and 8 bases from J, leaving 17 bases between. CDR3 nucleotide sequence: TGTGCCTTGGGGGGGAACGTTCGAGAAAAACTGTTTTTT. Translation: CALGGNVREKLFF.

This clonotype was observed at least ten times. The chain joins TRBV12-3 or TRBV12-4 to TRBJ2-3, with TRBD2 matching over 7 bases. Trimming cost V 4 bases and J 2 bases; bases outside gene matches: 3. This CDR3 region has 14 residues. This CDR3 is CASSSLAVTDTQYF. The CDR3 nucleotides are TGTGCCAGCAGTTCCCTAGCGGTCACAGATACGCAGTATTTT.

This clonotype was observed many times. The chain couples TRBV28 to TRBJ2-5; D is uncertain. V lost 5 bases and J lost 1, with 8 bases in between. The V gene's germline CDR1 is MDHEN and CDR2 SYDVKM. The CDR3 runs to 13 residues. This chain's CDR3 is CASSLWIQETQYF. In nucleotides, the CDR3 is TGTGCCAGCAGTCTCTGGATCCAAGAGACCCAGTACTTC.

This clonotype was recorded many times. This chain's CDR3 is CASSGGPEEQYF. The CDR3 DNA reads as TGTGCCAGCAGCGGAGGGCCAGAAGAGCAGTACTTC. The genes are TRBV12-3 or TRBV12-4 and TRBJ2-7, with TRBD2 as a possible D gene (6 bases). The V gene lost 6 bases and the J gene lost 7 bases, with 13 bases spanning the gap. This CDR3 contains 12 residues.

There are a few counts of this clonotype. The rearrangement links TRBV5-6 to TRBJ1-5; the D is unclear. CDR1 and CDR2 (germline): SGHDT, YYEEEE. The V gene lost 2 bases and the J gene lost 6 bases, with 12 bases spanning the gap. The CDR3 has 14 residues. CDR3: CASSFTGSSQPQHF. DNA of the CDR3: TGTGCCAGCAGCTTCACCGGTTCCTCTCAGCCCCAGCATTTT.

The chain recombines TRBV24-1 with TRBJ2-1, with 8 bases fitting TRBD2. Germline CDR1 and CDR2: KGHDR and SFDVKD. Trimming at V came to 3 bases and at J to 9 bases, leaving 12 bases not matched to a gene. The CDR3 length is 16 residues. The CDR3 region is CATSDPPGGAFGEQFF. Here the CDR3 DNA reads TGTGCCACCAGTGATCCACCGGGAGGGGCTTTTGGTGAGCAGTTCTTC.

The chain joins TRBV5-6 to TRBJ2-1, with D maybe TRBD1 (6 bases). Trimming removed 2 bases from V and 5 bases from J, with 14 bases in between. This CDR3 region has 15 residues. Germline V gene sequence: CDR1 SGHDT, CDR2 YYEEEE. The CDR3 here is CASSLLGTPNNEQFF. The CDR3 region has the DNA TGTGCCAGCAGCTTACTAGGGACACCGAACAATGAGCAGTTCTTC.

This clonotype was counted ten times or more. The J gene is TRBJ2-5, the V gene TRBV7-2; D may be TRBD1 (6 bases). Trimming stripped 2 bases from V and 4 bases from J, with 14 bases between. Looked up from germline, CDR1 is SGHTA and CDR2 is FQGNSA. CDR3 length equals 15 residues. DNA for the CDR3: TGTGCCAGCAGCTTACAACTGGGGGCTGTAGAGACCCAGTACTTC. Its protein is CASSLQLGAVETQYF.

At least ten counts were recorded for this clonotype. This sequence joins TRBV2 and TRBJ2-7; tentatively, D is TRBD2 (7 bases). The germline V gene encodes CDR1 SNHLY and CDR2 FYNNEI. The V end was cut by 7 bases, the J end by 3 bases, with 16 bases between. This CDR3 is 14 amino acids long. The CDR3 loop is CASTQGLAVYEQYF. DNA for the CDR3: TGTGCCAGCACTCAGGGGCTAGCGGTCTACGAGCAGTACTTC.

This clonotype was counted ten times or more. The chain is built from TRBV10-2 and TRBJ1-1, with a weak D call TRBD1 (5 bases). The CDR3 has 14 residues. Trimming shortened V by 2 bases and J by 0 bases, and 7 bases separated the two germline ends. The V gene's germline CDR1 is WSHSY and CDR2 SAAADI. CDR3: CASSEGTVNTEAFF. DNA for the CDR3: TGCGCCAGCAGTGAGGGGACTGTGAACACTGAAGCTTTCTTT.

There are many counts of this clonotype. The rearrangement joins TRBV20-1 to TRBJ2-5, with unresolved D. V was pared by 0 bases and J by 2 bases, with 7 bases between. The V gene's germline CDR1 is DFQATT and CDR2 SNEGSKA (reference sequence). The CDR3 runs 13 residues. The CDR3 region has the DNA TGCAGTGCTAGAGAGACAAAGCAAGAGACCCAGTACTTC. It translates to CSARETKQETQYF.

In its sample, this clonotype was seen many times. The chain is built from TRBV12-3 or TRBV12-4 and TRBJ2-3; D gene ambiguous. The ends were cut back, 0 bases at V and 6 bases at J, with 10 bases in the middle. The CDR3 length is 14 residues. CDR3 coding DNA: TGTGCCAGCAGTTTAGCGCCGACTCCGGATACGCAGTATTTT. Translating gives CASSLAPTPDTQYF.

This clonotype was observed at least ten times. The chain uses TRBV20-1 and TRBJ2-5; 9 bases match TRBD2. Germline V gene lookup returns CDR1 DFQATT and CDR2 SNEGSKA (reference sequence). The CDR3 runs 14 residues. CDR3 bases: TGCAGCCTGAGCGGGAGGCACAACCAAGAGACCCAGTACTTC. It codes for CSLSGRHNQETQYF.

This clonotype has ten or more counts. The chain carries TRBV2 and TRBJ1-5; tentative D call: TRBD1 (5 bases). The germline V and J ends were trimmed by 4 bases and 3 bases, with 10 bases remaining between them. The CDR3 loop spans 14 amino acids. The germline V gene has CDR1 SNHLY and CDR2 FYNNEI. The CDR3 nucleotides are TGTGCCAGCAGTGGAACGACAGACAATCAGCCCCAGCATTTT. It specifies CASSGTTDNQPQHF.

This rearrangement joins TRBV25-1 to TRBJ2-5, with D possibly called TRBD1 or TRBD2 (5 bases each). Germline CDR1 reads MGHDK; CDR2 reads SYGVNS. Between the trimmed V and J ends, which lost 2 bases and 0 bases, there was a span of 13 bases. The CDR3 consists of 16 residues. CDR3 region: CASSEEVGGYQETQYF. CDR3 nucleotide sequence: TGTGCCAGCAGTGAAGAGGTTGGGGGTTACCAAGAGACCCAGTACTTC.

This clonotype was seen many times. The chain has TRBV6-2 or TRBV6-3 and TRBJ2-1; 9 nucleotides line up with TRBD2. The CDR3 sequence is 15 residues long. The ends lost 7 bases at V and 5 bases at J; junction bases unmatched: 9. CDR1 is MNHEY and CDR2 is SVGEGT in the germline V gene. The CDR3 nucleotides are TGTGCCAGCACCCAGGTTAGACTAGCGGACAATGAGCAGTTCTTC. Amino acids: CASTQVRLADNEQFF.

The chain combines TRBV9 with TRBJ2-1; a possible D gene is TRBD2 (6 bases). Trimming took 0 bases from V and 10 from J, leaving 11 bases between them. The CDR3 runs to 13 residues. Germline V gene lookup returns CDR1 SGDLS and CDR2 YYNGEE. CDR3 DNA sequence: TGTGCCAGCAGCGTAGCTACTAGCTACGAGCAGTTCTTC. Its translation: CASSVATSYEQFF.

This chain uses TRBV29-1 with TRBJ2-3; D not certain. The V gene lost 3 bases and the J gene lost 6 bases, with 4 bases spanning the gap. The CDR3 is 10 residues long. Looked up from germline, CDR1 is SQVTM and CDR2 is ANQGSEA. The CDR3: CSVDSDTQYF. CDR3 bases: TGCAGCGTTGACTCGGATACGCAGTATTTT.

The gene calls are TRBV13 and TRBJ2-1; 7 nucleotides line up with TRBD2. Trimming removed 4 bases from V and 7 bases from J; junction bases left unmatched: 13. The length of the CDR3 is 16 residues. CDR1 is PRHDT and CDR2 is FYEKMQ in the germline V gene (reference sequence). The CDR3 region has the DNA TGTGCCAGCAGCTCCCACGAAATAGCGGGTGGTAATGAGCAGTTCTTC. This encodes CASSSHEIAGGNEQFF.

The table lists this clonotype with many counts. The chain has TRBV20-1 and TRBJ2-5; possible D gene TRBD1, 5 bases. The CDR3 is 13 residues long. Trimming removed 2 bases at V and 1 base at J, with 8 bases between. Germline CDR1 reads DFQATT; CDR2 reads SNEGSKA (reference sequence). The CDR3 bases are TGCAGTGCTAGAAGCGACAGCCAAGAGACCCAGTACTTC. Its protein is CSARSDSQETQYF.